A selection of T cell receptor beta chains follows, all from one sample in a study of blood T cell repertoires in COVID-19. Profiling relied on immunoSEQ multiplex PCR, and the TCRdb table lists in-frame clones only, not all of them. The sample comprises roughly 150,000 clones, 78% of which are singletons, and 9.5% to 13% rests with the top ten. Specimen: peripheral blood. Every receptor here comes from a man in his 60s who had recovered from COVID-19. CDR3s include the opening cysteine and the closing phenylalanine or tryptophan. The D gene is left open where the match is weak. Not every row has a clone size; where given, it reads once, few, many or a size class.

j_call: TRBJ2-3
clone_size: -
v_call: TRBV24-1
d_call: TRBD2
cdr3_nt: TGTGCCACCAGCGAATCGCTAGCGGGGGGTACAGATACGCAGTATTTT
cdr3_aa: CATSESLAGGTDTQYF

j_call: TRBJ2-2
clone_size: -
v_call: TRBV14
d_call: -
cdr3_nt: TGTGCCAGCAGCCTGGCAGCGAACACCGGGGAGCTGTTTTTT
cdr3_aa: CASSLAANTGELFF

j_call: TRBJ2-2
clone_size: -
v_call: TRBV7-2
d_call: -
cdr3_nt: TGTGCCAGCATCCTGGGGCAGGGATACACCGGGGAGCTGTTTTTT
cdr3_aa: CASILGQGYTGELFF

j_call: TRBJ1-1
clone_size: -
v_call: TRBV7-9
d_call: -
cdr3_nt: TGTGCCAGCAGCTACTTTCCGAGTGAAGCTTTCTTT
cdr3_aa: CASSYFPSEAFF

j_call: TRBJ1-1
clone_size: -
v_call: TRBV7-8
d_call: TRBD1
cdr3_nt: TGTGCCAGCAGCCCAAGACAGGGGATGAACACTGAAGCTTTCTTT
cdr3_aa: CASSPRQGMNTEAFF

j_call: TRBJ2-3
clone_size: -
v_call: TRBV10-3
d_call: -
cdr3_nt: TGTGCCATCAGTGAGTCTGGGCTTGCAAAGGATACGCAGTATTTT
cdr3_aa: CAISESGLAKDTQYF

j_call: TRBJ2-1
clone_size: -
v_call: TRBV18
d_call: TRBD2
cdr3_nt: TGTGCCAGCTCATCAAGCGGGAGGGCTTCGTACAATGAGCAGTTCTTC
cdr3_aa: CASSSSGRASYNEQFF

j_call: TRBJ1-3
clone_size: -
v_call: TRBV11-3
d_call: -
cdr3_nt: TGTGCCAGCAGCTTAACAGGGAGCTCTGGAAACACCATATATTTT
cdr3_aa: CASSLTGSSGNTIYF

j_call: TRBJ1-6
clone_size: -
v_call: TRBV9
d_call: TRBD1
cdr3_nt: TGTGCCAGCGGGACAGGCGTCAATTCACCCCTCCACTTT
cdr3_aa: CASGTGVNSPLHF

j_call: TRBJ1-6
clone_size: -
v_call: TRBV7-3
d_call: -
cdr3_nt: TGTGCCAGCAGCTTTACCACACACCGCAGGGAGGCCCCCTATAATTCACCCCTCCACTTT
cdr3_aa: CASSFTTHRREAPYNSPLHF

j_call: TRBJ2-2
clone_size: few
v_call: TRBV12-3/TRBV12-4
d_call: -
cdr3_nt: TGTGCCAGCTCCAGGGCGACTGGGGAGCTGTTTTTT
cdr3_aa: CASSRATGELFF

j_call: TRBJ2-2
clone_size: -
v_call: TRBV6-2/TRBV6-3
d_call: TRBD1
cdr3_nt: TGTGCCAGCAGTTACTCGCTACAGGGGCGAAACACCGGGGAGCTGTTTTTT
cdr3_aa: CASSYSLQGRNTGELFF

j_call: TRBJ2-3
clone_size: -
v_call: TRBV29-1
d_call: TRBD1
cdr3_nt: TGCAGCGTTGAACCCGGGACAGGGGGCACAGATACGCAGTATTTT
cdr3_aa: CSVEPGTGGTDTQYF

j_call: TRBJ2-7
clone_size: -
v_call: TRBV7-2
d_call: TRBD2
cdr3_nt: TGTGCCAGCAGCACCAGGGTAACTAGCGGGGGGACATCCTACGAGCAGTACTTC
cdr3_aa: CASSTRVTSGGTSYEQYF

j_call: TRBJ2-1
clone_size: -
v_call: TRBV9
d_call: TRBD2
cdr3_nt: TGTGCCAGCAGCGTAGGGACTAGCGGGGGCAATGAGCAGTTCTTC
cdr3_aa: CASSVGTSGGNEQFF

j_call: TRBJ2-1
clone_size: -
v_call: TRBV11-2
d_call: -
cdr3_nt: TGTGCCAGCAGCTTAGACGCGAGCTCCTACAATGAGCAGTTCTTC
cdr3_aa: CASSLDASSYNEQFF

j_call: TRBJ2-7
clone_size: few
v_call: TRBV5-5
d_call: TRBD2
cdr3_nt: TGTGCCAGCAGCTCGGGTAGCGGGGATTTCTACGAGCAGTACTTC
cdr3_aa: CASSSGSGDFYEQYF

j_call: TRBJ1-2
clone_size: -
v_call: TRBV5-4
d_call: -
cdr3_nt: TGTGCCAGCAGCTTGGCCTCGGTCCTCGGTGGCTACACCTTC
cdr3_aa: CASSLASVLGGYTF

j_call: TRBJ1-5
clone_size: -
v_call: TRBV4-2
d_call: -
cdr3_nt: TGTGCCAGCAGCCAAGACGTCGGGACTGGGGCCAGTAATCAGCCCCAGCATTTT
cdr3_aa: CASSQDVGTGASNQPQHF

j_call: TRBJ1-5
clone_size: -
v_call: TRBV27
d_call: -
cdr3_nt: TGTGCCAGCAGTTCTACTCTTAGGACAAACAATCAGCCCCAGCATTTT
cdr3_aa: CASSSTLRTNNQPQHF

j_call: TRBJ1-6
clone_size: -
v_call: TRBV30
d_call: -
cdr3_nt: TGTGCCTGGAGTGTAGTTCCCCTCAGCGGTTCACCCCTCCACTTT
cdr3_aa: CAWSVVPLSGSPLHF

j_call: TRBJ2-3
clone_size: -
v_call: TRBV6-4
d_call: TRBD1
cdr3_nt: TGTGCCAGCAGTGACAGAGAGACAGGGGGTGCAGATACGCAGTATTTT
cdr3_aa: CASSDRETGGADTQYF

j_call: TRBJ1-2
clone_size: -
v_call: TRBV5-5
d_call: -
cdr3_nt: TGTGCCAGCAGCCCCAGCGCGCGGAGTGGCTACACCTTC
cdr3_aa: CASSPSARSGYTF